This paragraph covers one T cell receptor beta chain sequence. Antigen: not known. The data originate from a study of breast tumors, draining lymph nodes, adjacent tissues. General study findings and limits: Tumor repertoires ranked between lymph nodes and nontumor tissue in diversity, with V and J gene preferences. Data only fit, rather than demonstrated, lymph node origin of most tumor T cells.

Breast cancer patients provided tissue from their axillary draining lymph nodes. Germline V gene sequence: CDR1 GTSNPN, CDR2 SVGIG (reference sequence). The CDR3 is 14 residues long. V gave up 5 bases and J gave up 4 bases, with 15 bases separating them. Each CDR3 protein gets one entry after TCRdb re-called the multiplex PCR reads with MiXCR. The repertoire includes 250,000 or so distinct CDR3 sequences, roughly 31% of them detected once, and 1.1% sits in the top ten. Sequencing used axillary lymph node tissue. This sequence originates from a female donor with breast cancer. Some clones in this sample may be carry-over from other donors' samples. J is TRBJ1-3 and V is TRBV30; possibly TRBD1 for D (6 bases). Written as DNA, the CDR3 is TGTGCCTGGTGTTTCGGACAGAGGGGAAACACCATATATTTT. Encoded protein: CAWCFGQRGNTIYF.